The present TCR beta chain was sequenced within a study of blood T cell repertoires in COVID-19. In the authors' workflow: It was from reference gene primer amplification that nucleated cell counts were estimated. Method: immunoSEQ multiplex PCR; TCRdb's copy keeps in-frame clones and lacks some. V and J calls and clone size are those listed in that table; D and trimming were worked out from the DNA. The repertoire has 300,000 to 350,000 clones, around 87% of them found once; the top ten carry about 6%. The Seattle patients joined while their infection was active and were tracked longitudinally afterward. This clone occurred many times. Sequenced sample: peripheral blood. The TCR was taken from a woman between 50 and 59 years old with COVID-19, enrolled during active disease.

The CDR3 spells CASSPGREVYGYTF. The DNA for the CDR3 is TGTGCCAGCAGCCCCGGTCGGGAAGTCTATGGCTACACCTTC. The J gene is TRBJ1-2, the V gene TRBV7-8; unclear D gene. This CDR3 is built from 14 residues. The germline gives CDR1 SGHVS, CDR2 FQNEAQ. The V and J ends lost 5 bases and 4 bases respectively, with 14 bases between them.